This paragraph covers one T cell receptor (beta chain) sequence. This sample is part of a study of T cells expressing NK-cell markers. Following a re-call of the 5' RACE reads, TCRdb has one entry per CDR3 protein and lacks DNA. The sample is made up of some 450,000 distinct CDR3 sequences, and the top ten hold about 7.1% of it. Per germline, CDR1 SQVTM and CDR2 ANQGSEA. This CDR3 has 14 residues. The TCR sequence derives from a woman aged 18-70 years in good health. The chain combines TRBV29-1 with TRBJ1-1; TCRdb gives TRBD1 as the D gene, but with no DNA this cannot be confirmed. Sequencing input: blood T cells: a sorted CD56 or NKG2C T cell subset, CD4+ or CD8+ T cells, or bulk PBMC T cells (not recorded which). The CDR3 loop is CSVDLQGANTEAFF.